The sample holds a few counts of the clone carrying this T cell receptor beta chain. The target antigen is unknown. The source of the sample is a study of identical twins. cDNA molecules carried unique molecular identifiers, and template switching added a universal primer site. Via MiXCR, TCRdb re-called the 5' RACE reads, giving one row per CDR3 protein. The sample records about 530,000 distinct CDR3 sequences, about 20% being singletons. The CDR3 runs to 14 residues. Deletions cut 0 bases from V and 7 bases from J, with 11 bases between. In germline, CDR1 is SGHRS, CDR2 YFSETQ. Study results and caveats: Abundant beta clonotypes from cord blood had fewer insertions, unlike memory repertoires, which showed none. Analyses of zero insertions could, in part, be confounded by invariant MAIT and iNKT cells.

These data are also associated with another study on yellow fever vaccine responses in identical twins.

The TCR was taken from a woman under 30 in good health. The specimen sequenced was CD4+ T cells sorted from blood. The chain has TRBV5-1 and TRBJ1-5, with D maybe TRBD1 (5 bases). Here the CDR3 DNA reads TGCGCCAGCAGCTTGGGGGGACCCACCCAGCCCCAGCATTTT. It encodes CASSLGGPTQPQHF.